The 16 T cell receptor beta chains listed next were all sequenced from one sample in a study of T cell responses to AZD1222 COVID-19 vaccine. Repertoires were generated with immunoSEQ multiplex PCR, while TCRdb's copy carries only in-frame clones and drops some. The sample contains approximately 110,000 clones, roughly 84% of which appear only once. The input for sequencing was peripheral blood, taken on day 0 of AZD1222 vaccination. These receptors were taken from an adult in good health.

This clone was counted a single time. The V gene is TRBV11-2, the J gene TRBJ1-6; D is ambiguous. Germline V gene sequence: CDR1 SGHAT, CDR2 FQNNGV. The V end lost 1 base, the J end lost 7 bases, and 8 bases lay between the germline ends. The CDR3 is 14 amino acids. This chain's CDR3 is CASSLVERNSPLHF. For the CDR3, the DNA is TGTGCCAGCAGCTTAGTTGAAAGGAATTCACCCCTCCACTTT. The full variable domain, completed using reference TRBV11-2 and TRBJ1-6, is EAGVAQSPRYKIIEKRQSVAFWCNPISGHATLYWYQQILGQGPKLLIQFQNNGVVDDSQLPKDRFSAERLKGVDSTLKIQPAKLEDSAVYLCASSLVERNSPLHFGNGTRLTVT.

The chain links TRBV2 to TRBJ1-5, with 7 bases that match TRBD1. Germline-derived CDR1 and CDR2 are SNHLY and FYNNEI. The CDR3 runs 16 residues. Losses at the gene ends were 7 bases for V and 2 bases for J; bases not matched to a gene: 11. CDR3 region: CASKAEGARGNQPQHF. The DNA of the CDR3 is TGTGCCAGCAAAGCAGAGGGGGCGCGGGGCAATCAGCCCCAGCATTTT.

The chain links TRBV2 to TRBJ1-3, with 8 bases aligning to TRBD1. Losses at the gene ends were 3 bases for V and 4 bases for J; bases not matched to a gene: 5. The length of the CDR3 is 15 residues. Germline assignment: CDR1 SNHLY and CDR2 FYNNEI. DNA of the CDR3: TGTGCCAGCAGTGATCAGGGGGCGCAAGGAAACACCATATATTTT. This codes for CASSDQGAQGNTIYF.

This clone has a single count. V usage is TRBV18 and J usage is TRBJ2-7; 7 positions match TRBD1. Germline V lookup: CDR1 KGHSH, CDR2 LQKENI. This CDR3 is 13 amino acids long. V lost 6 bases and J lost 0; bases outside the gene matches: 2. The CDR3 nucleotides are TGTGCCAGCTCCGACAGGGACTCCTACGAGCAGTACTTC. This gives the protein CASSDRDSYEQYF.

The chain joins TRBV6-6 to TRBJ1-5; D ambiguous. Germline assignment: CDR1 MNHNY and CDR2 SVGAGI (reference sequence). V lost 7 bases, J lost 3 bases, and 10 bases lay in between. CDR3 length: 13 residues. CDR3 amino acids: CASNEDINQPQHF. As DNA, the CDR3 is TGTGCCAGCAACGAGGATATCAATCAGCCCCAGCATTTT.

This clone was observed a single time. The chain combines TRBV29-1 with TRBJ2-5; no firm D call. The CDR3 length is 12 residues. The V gene lost 6 bases and the J gene lost 1 base, with 9 bases spanning the gap. CDR1 and CDR2 from the germline V gene are SQVTM and ANQGSEA. CDR3 coding DNA: TGCAGCGTCCGAGAGGCCCAAGAGACCCAGTACTTC. This encodes CSVREAQETQYF.

The V call is TRBV6-6, the J call TRBJ2-1, with no clear D. Germline V gene data show CDR1 as MNHNY and CDR2 as SVGAGI (reference sequence). The length of the CDR3 is 14 residues. V lost 6 bases and J lost 4, with 13 bases in between. The CDR3 sequence: CASRPLDAYNEQFF. DNA for the CDR3: TGTGCCAGCAGACCCCTGGACGCATACAATGAGCAGTTCTTC.

The CDR3 coding sequence is TGTGCCAGCAGTGAAACAAGAGGACAGGGAAAAGCCAAAAACATTCAGTACTTC. The encoded protein is CASSETRGQGKAKNIQYF. The chain is built from TRBV6-4 and TRBJ2-4; TRBD1 agrees at 8 bases. The germline CDR1 and CDR2 sequences are MRHNA and SNTAGT. The length of the CDR3 is 18 residues. V shed 3 bases, J shed 0 bases, and the junction held 10 bases outside the gene matches.

V gene TRBV20-1 combines with J gene TRBJ2-5; D gene uncertain. From germline, CDR1 is DFQATT and CDR2 SNEGSKA (reference sequence). Trimming cost V 5 bases and J 5 bases, with 9 bases left between them. The CDR3 runs to 11 residues. The CDR3 spells CSAQRAETQYF. The CDR3 DNA is TGCAGTGCTCAAAGGGCCGAGACCCAGTACTTC.

The V gene is TRBV18, the J gene TRBJ2-7, with 8 nucleotides matching TRBD1. The V segment lost 1 base and the J segment 0 bases; nucleotides outside the gene matches: 2. The CDR3 runs 15 residues. Germline V CDR1 and CDR2: KGHSH, LQKENI. The CDR3 loop reads CASSPLGQGSYEQYF. CDR3 DNA: TGTGCCAGCTCACCACTTGGACAGGGCTCCTACGAGCAGTACTTC.

The CDR3: CASSSGTGMHF. In DNA form, the CDR3 reads TGTGCCAGCAGTTCCGGGACAGGGATGCATTTT. V usage is TRBV11-1 and J usage is TRBJ1-5, with 9 bases lining up with TRBD1. This CDR3 comprises 11 residues. Per the germline V gene, CDR1 is SGHAT and CDR2 is FQDESV (reference sequence). J gave up 15 bases and V 6 bases, and 6 bases lay outside the gene matches.

The CDR3 is CASSEQRQGGETQYF. CDR3 in DNA: TGTGCCAGCTCAGAACAACGACAGGGCGGGGAGACCCAGTACTTC. This chain uses TRBV18 with TRBJ2-5, with 7 bases lining up with TRBD1. The V gene's germline CDR1 is KGHSH and CDR2 LQKENI. The ends lost 5 bases at V and 5 bases at J; junction bases unmatched: 11. CDR3 length: 15 residues. Full variable domain (missing parts from reference TRBV18 and TRBJ2-5): NAGVMQNPRHLVRRRGQEARLRCSPMKGHSHVYWYRQLPEEGLKFMVYLQKENIIDESGMPKERFSAEFPKEGPSILRIQQVVRGDSAAYFCASSEQRQGGETQYFGPGTRLLVL.

V gene TRBV7-9 combines with J gene TRBJ2-1; possible D gene TRBD2, 5 bases. The CDR3 runs to 14 residues. Germline CDR1 SEHNR, CDR2 FQNEAQ (reference sequence). V lost 5 bases and J 10 bases, leaving 18 bases between the germline ends. In DNA form, the CDR3 reads TGTGCCAGCAGCACCTCTAGCACTGCTGGGGAGCAGTTCTTC. It is translated as CASSTSSTAGEQFF.

The chain couples TRBV6-5 to TRBJ2-7; D not certain. Germline values: CDR1 MNHEY, CDR2 SVGAGI. CDR3 size: 13 residues. Between the trimmed V and J ends, which lost 0 bases and 4 bases, there was a span of 7 bases. The CDR3 bases are TGTGCCAGCAGTTACTCGGACGGGTACGAGCAGTACTTC. Encoded protein: CASSYSDGYEQYF.

The chain joins TRBV9 to TRBJ1-2; possibly TRBD1 for D (5 bases). V was shortened by 2 bases and J by 2 bases, with 7 bases between the two germline ends. The CDR3 totals 13 residues. In germline, CDR1 is SGDLS, CDR2 YYNGEE. CDR3 sequence reads: CASSVKGNYGYTF. The CDR3 DNA follows: TGTGCCAGCAGCGTGAAGGGGAACTATGGCTACACCTTC.

This rearrangement joins TRBV7-9 to TRBJ2-3; D is possibly TRBD1 (5 bases). The ends were cut back, 6 bases at V and 5 bases at J, with 9 bases in the middle. There are 12 residues in the CDR3. Per germline, CDR1 SEHNR and CDR2 FQNEAQ (reference sequence). Here the CDR3 reads CASSIQGDTQYF. The CDR3 DNA is TGTGCCAGCAGTATCCAGGGAGATACGCAGTATTTT.